Listed here is a single TCR beta chain. Its cognate antigen has yet to be identified. No clone much larger than this one lies a single base away; base qualities are absent. V gives up 4 bases and J gives up 0 bases, and the segment between their germline ends measures 9 bases. In the germline V gene, CDR1 corresponds to SGHRS and CDR2 to YFSETQ. Taken from cysteine to phenylalanine, the CDR3 has 14 residues. CDR3 DNA only is kept here, 42 bases in frame from base 1. The library came from the immunoSEQ multiplex PCR assay. For the multiplex PCR, a mixture combining 60 forward primers for TCR Vbeta segments and 13 reverse primers for TCR Jbeta segments was used. The CDR3 region of rearranged TCR beta genes was amplified from genomic DNA by a multiplex PCR assay. On the Illumina HiSeq System, the amplified TCR beta libraries were sequenced as 87-base-pair reads. As for the authors' bioinformatics: A later analysis counted about 80 million unique TCR beta chains across the approximately 700 repertoires, and around 12 million of these chains were shared by at least two donors. To remove PCR and sequencing errors, raw reads were error-corrected and collapsed into unique sequences using a nearest-neighbor algorithm that merged closely related sequences. To assign V, D and J gene segments, CDR3 sequences were aligned to IMGT reference sequences. For a sequence to be retained, at least a six-nucleotide match to both a V gene segment and a J gene segment was required. A rearrangement counted as productive if the CDR3 had no stop codons and remained in frame with V and J, and every other rearrangement counted as non-productive. CDR3 was defined by IMGT convention, running from the second conserved V-encoded cysteine to the conserved J-encoded phenylalanine. The earlier analysis of about 530 of the donors excluded any sequence lacking an unambiguous match to a single V gene segment. In an earlier analysis of about 590 of the donors, a V segment was called functional when productive rearrangements were above 56.7%, and segregating when the standard deviation between donors exceeded 5%. A statistical classification framework was developed to diagnose cytomegalovirus status using the catalog of TCR beta chain sequences. In a later analysis, V and J genes were assigned by comparing TCR nucleotide sequences against IMGT/GENE-DB human TR gene sequences. A later analysis assigned CDR3 sequences and most-parsimonious VDJ recombination scenarios with the TCRdist pipeline. In a later analysis, every TCR beta chain was defined by the combination of its CDR3 amino acid sequence and its V-gene family, and reads without a unique V-gene family were dropped. A later analysis removed 550 to 650 highly shared, low-generation-probability nucleotide sequences to deal with suspected cross-contamination and a sequencing artifact. A later analysis calculated a clonal expansion index for each public chain from normalized within-repertoire ranks of inferred template counts. In a later analysis, generation probabilities were computed using a VDJ recombination model fitted to out-of-frame rearrangements, and the results were checked against IGoR. In a later analysis, TCR-TCR, TCR-HLA and TCR-CMV co-occurrence was scored with hypergeometric tests, and a repertoire-size bias correction was applied to TCR pairs. In a later analysis, false discovery rates were estimated by permuting HLA or CMV assignments 20 times. In a later analysis, co-occurring TCRs were grouped with DBSCAN, and TCRdist sequence similarity was added when clustering was performed within HLA-allele-positive subsets. Repertoires with fewer than 30,000 or more than 120,000 public chains, plus five repertoires with anomalous nucleotide sharing, were excluded from co-occurrence clustering. Held by TCRdb, this immuneACCESS table contains in-frame sequences only and omits some clones. Under half of the omission traces to an unresolved V gene where checked; the cause of the rest is unknown. V, J and clone size are taken as reported in that table, and D and trimming were inferred from the DNA itself. Across this sample there are some 99,000 clones, with roughly 80% seen only once. The ten largest make up about 7.7% of the sample.

The cohort consisted of 670 or so healthy bone marrow donors. All cohort members were sampled while nominally healthy, although unrecorded immune exposures were likely present. The donor tested CMV seropositive and was one of the 289 seropositive cohort members. A peripheral blood sample was collected from each donor, and TCR beta sequencing was performed on peripheral blood mononuclear cells. Genomic DNA extraction from the blood cell samples was performed with the Qiagen DNeasy Blood Extraction Kit. The data derive from a study of cytomegalovirus exposure and HLA in healthy donors listed by TCRdb under 2017. The study in broad terms: In an earlier analysis of under 750 of the donors, about 260 Gb of sequence data and approximately 120 million unique TCR beta sequences from approximately 180 million T cells were reported. The study was designed to test whether signatures of past pathogen exposure could be identified by cataloging public T cell receptors. Five DR-DQ haplotypes were treated as single units for association and clustering because of strong linkage in the cohort. In the later analysis, no new phenotypic data were used to find candidate immune exposures; instead, reliance was placed on TCR beta sequences and their occurrence across donors. Of the 350 to 450 genotyped donors, over 70% fell in the genetic ancestry cluster associated with self-reported Caucasian donors. Donor age, sex, ethnicity and CMV serostatus were compiled together with the repertoire data. The study used immunosequencing to profile the T cell repertoires of about 670 subjects and linked those repertoires to cytomegalovirus serostatus. All discovery cohort repertoires had been generated using a single sequencing platform. A separate validation cohort of more than 100 different subjects was used in addition to the approximately 640-subject first cohort. A later genetic analysis took genome-wide SNP genotypes for about 55% of the 666 donors and used that subset as a discovery cohort. The number of donors typed differed by locus, with about 629-630 for A, B, C, DRB1 and DQB1, 522 for DQA1, approximately 570 for DPA1, and some 440 for DPB1. Roughly 300 gigabases of sequencing data and around 80 million unique TCR sequences made up an early release that covered about 640 HLA-typed donors. HLA typing covered class I and class II loci at four-digit resolution. An earlier analysis of around 580 of the donors used high-throughput TCR beta sequencing to judge whether each TCR beta V gene segment behaved as functional or pseudogenic. Across approximately 400 genotyped donors of the cohort, an average of approximately 220,000 unique TCR beta nucleotide sequences per donor were sequenced, and around 19% of those sequences were non-productive. To predict cytomegalovirus infection status, the study combined high-throughput TCR immunosequencing, statistical association of individual TCRs with disease status, and machine learning. A later analysis re-analyzed previously published TCR beta repertoires from 500 to 700 donors and added high-resolution HLA genotyping to study TCR occurrence patterns.

Overall results and qualifications from the work: Because HLA typing was missing for some donors at each locus, association tests included only the typed subset. V-gene and J-gene trimming of TCR beta chains was associated with a missense DCLRE1C variant in a later genetic analysis, and the association was replicated in an independent cohort. The authors suggested that the approach could potentially be extended to other disease states and immunological phenotypes. The classifier was reported to diagnose cytomegalovirus status with high specificity and sensitivity in both the original cohort and the validation cohort. A further reported finding was that TCR beta sequences accurately predicted the HLA-A and HLA-B alleles for most subjects in the first cohort. A group of highly shared sequence variants was considered likely to be a technical artifact of the sequencing pipeline. The study listed 164 TCR beta chains as associated with cytomegalovirus. A few of the identified cytomegalovirus-associated TCR beta chains were confirmed in vitro to be specific for cytomegalovirus antigens. A later analysis associated 16,951 TCR beta sequences with specific HLA alleles at a false discovery rate of 0.05. Immune exposure information for the cohort was limited to CMV serostatus. Sequencing depth was assumed to be roughly uniform across donors in the presence/absence analyses, though that assumption may not hold. Some IMGT-functional V segments, including TRBV6-2 and TRBV6-3, could not be distinguished by the 87-base-pair reads and were therefore excluded. A later analysis found that most CMV-associated TCR beta chains appeared HLA-restricted, with HLA associations seemingly driven largely by CMV exposure. Across donors, most TCR sequences were observed very rarely, whereas some public TCRs were present in many individuals. According to a later analysis, parvovirus B19, influenza, CMV and Epstein-Barr virus appeared linked to several top co-occurrence clusters. In a later genetic analysis, fewer N-insertions in productive TCRs were reported among donors in an Asian-associated ancestry cluster than the roughly 710-donor mean. This cohort had only TCR beta chains sequenced, and the lack of alpha or paired-chain data limited which features could be detected. Strong co-occurrence of HLA alleles, especially DR and DQ, made assigning TCR associations to individual alleles difficult. Linkage disequilibrium might explain the correlated functional status among segregating V segments, but an unknown experimental factor could not be ruled out. In an earlier analysis of more than 500 of the donors, most TCR beta V segments appeared in productive rearrangements about 87% or about 30% of the time, broadly matching IMGT annotations. Because counts were too low, about 18 rarely observed V segments, including chromosome 9 orphons, were excluded from the earlier analysis of a few hundred of the donors. In a later analysis, TCR association rates were found to vary across HLA loci, with the most associated TCRs seen for DRB1 alleles and the fewest for HLA-C alleles. In a later analysis, HLA-associated TCR beta chains were found to be more clonally expanded and to have lower generation probabilities than equally common non-associated chains.

The sequence is built from TRBV5-1 and TRBJ2-3; too little of a D gene remains to name it. This receptor was obtained from a woman aged 45-65 years in good health and CMV-seropositive. Sequencing used PBMCs. The CDR3 has the sequence CASSGGTSTDTQYF. In nucleotides, the sequence is TGCGCCAGCAGCGGCGGTACTAGCACAGATACGCAGTATTTT. This CDR3, with the reference TRBV5-1 and TRBJ2-3 proteins standing in past its ends, gives the full variable domain KAGVTQTPRYLIKTRGQQVTLSCSPISGHRSVSWYQQTPGQGLQFLFEYFSETQRNKGNFPGRFSGRQFSNSRSEMNVSTLELGDSALYLCASSGGTSTDTQYFGPGTRLTVL.